The clone carrying this TCR beta chain was seen a single time. Antigen specificity is unknown. Assay: immunoSEQ multiplex PCR; the TCRdb copy retains only in-frame clones and omits some. In the table there are 1,100,000 or so clones, about four fifths of which are singletons. The data were obtained in a study of shared clonotypes between healthy human individuals. Trimming cost V 4 bases and J 0 bases, with 17 bases left between them. The CDR3 covers 16 residues. Germline V CDR1 and CDR2: SGHNT, YYREEE (reference sequence). Findings and limits, study-wide: Richness estimates generally favored naive over memory subsets.

The clonotype comes from a man between 18 and 35 years old in good health. Some clones in this sample may be carry-over from other donors' samples. Sequencing was done on a sample of memory CD4+ T cells from PBMCs. Subset given: CD45RA-negative fraction. The chain combines TRBV5-4 with TRBJ2-7; tentatively, D is TRBD2 (6 bases). The CDR3 region has the DNA TGTGCCAGCAGCCCCGGTTCCGGGAGCTTCTCCTACGAGCAGTACTTC. It translates to CASSPGSGSFSYEQYF.